The 30 T cell receptor beta chains given below trace back to one sample, sequenced in a study of naive and memory T cell subsets. Both TRBC1 and TRBC2 were covered by a beta constant-region primer of two equimolar oligonucleotides. TCRdb used MiXCR to reprocess the UMI-ligation and nested PCR reads, holding one entry per CDR3 protein. Seen here are 70,000 to 95,000 distinct CDR3 sequences, more than 6.5% observed once, and the top ten hold 1.6%. Sequencing was carried out using central memory CD4+ T cells from blood. All receptors come from a human donor in good health.

This clonotype was seen only a few times. This chain links TRBV11-2 with TRBJ2-1, with D possibly matching TRBD1 (5 bases). Trimming took off 0 bases at V and 10 bases at J, with 13 bases between the two ends. Germline CDR1 is SGHAT and CDR2 is FQNNGV. This CDR3 region has 14 residues. The CDR3: CASSLDYAGQEQFF. CDR3 sequence (DNA): TGTGCCAGCAGCTTAGATTATGCAGGACAAGAGCAGTTCTTC. The full variable domain, completed using reference TRBV11-2 and TRBJ2-1, is EAGVAQSPRYKIIEKRQSVAFWCNPISGHATLYWYQQILGQGPKLLIQFQNNGVVDDSQLPKDRFSAERLKGVDSTLKIQPAKLEDSAVYLCASSLDYAGQEQFFGPGTRLTVL.

This chain connects TRBV18 to TRBJ2-1; D is perhaps TRBD1 (6 bases). Germline V gene data show CDR1 as KGHSH and CDR2 as LQKENI. The CDR3 has 13 residues. Deletions cut 3 bases from V and 12 bases from J, with 15 bases between. In DNA, the CDR3 is TGTGCCAGCTCACCTTCGAGACAGGACCGGCAGTTCTTC. Translation: CASSPSRQDRQFF.

This clonotype has ten or more counts. The rearrangement joins TRBV27 to TRBJ2-6, with unresolved D. Trimming left V 5 bases short and J 2 bases short, with 10 bases between. The germline CDR1 and CDR2 sequences are MNHEY and SMNVEV (reference sequence). CDR3 length: 15 amino acids. CDR3: CASSLMGTGANVLTF. CDR3 nucleotide sequence: TGTGCCAGCAGTCTTATGGGAACTGGGGCCAACGTCCTGACTTTC.

There are many counts of this clonotype. The rearrangement joins TRBV20-1 to TRBJ1-4, with 8 bases lining up with TRBD1. With 4 bases clipped from V and 2 bases from J, the junction kept 9 bases outside the gene matches. Germline CDR1 is DFQATT and CDR2 is SNEGSKA (reference sequence). The CDR3 length is 16 residues. DNA of the CDR3: TGCAGTGCTAATGGGCAGGGGGCATCGACTAATGAAAAACTGTTTTTT. The encoded protein is CSANGQGASTNEKLFF.

This clonotype appeared many times. The CDR3 sequence is CASSRSGRNTEAFF. DNA for the CDR3: TGTGCCAGCAGTCGGTCGGGGCGGAACACTGAAGCTTTCTTT. The V gene is TRBV6-2 or TRBV6-3, the J gene TRBJ1-1, with TRBD1 as a possible D gene (5 bases). Germline V gives CDR1 MNHEY, CDR2 SVGEGT. CDR3 size: 14 residues. Trimming took 5 bases from V and 1 from J, leaving 11 bases between them.

The rearrangement joins TRBV5-1 to TRBJ1-1; TRBD1 is a possible D gene (5 bases). The germline V gene has CDR1 SGHRS and CDR2 YFSETQ. With 7 bases removed from V and 5 bases from J, the gap between germline ends came to 21 bases. This CDR3 contains 15 residues. This CDR3 reads CASQNPQGSLTEAFF. DNA for the CDR3: TGCGCCAGCCAAAACCCCCAGGGAAGTTTGACTGAAGCTTTCTTT.

The rearrangement joins TRBV5-4 to TRBJ2-5; weak D call: TRBD2 (7 bases). This CDR3 comprises 15 residues. The V end lost 0 bases, the J end lost 2 bases, and 11 bases lay between the germline ends. Germline V gives CDR1 SGHNT, CDR2 YYREEE (reference sequence). The CDR3 here is CASSLGGRGQETQYF. The CDR3 DNA sequence: TGTGCCAGCAGCTTGGGTGGGAGGGGGCAAGAGACCCAGTACTTC. The variable domain in full, completed from reference TRBV5-4 and TRBJ2-5, reads ETGVTQSPTHLIKTRGQQVTLRCSSQSGHNTVSWYQQALGQGPQFIFQYYREEENGRGNFPPRFSGLQFPNYSSELNVNALELDDSALYLCASSLGGRGQETQYFGPGTRLLVL.

This clonotype has a handful of counts. The chain uses TRBV7-9 and TRBJ2-1; D gene ambiguous. Per the germline V gene, CDR1 is SEHNR and CDR2 is FQNEAQ (reference sequence). Deletions cut 11 bases from V and 7 bases from J, with 6 bases between. The CDR3 extends over 9 amino acids. The CDR3 here is CAAENEQFF. CDR3 bases: TGTGCCGCCGAGAATGAGCAGTTCTTC.

This clonotype was counted ten times or more. The J gene is TRBJ1-1, the V gene TRBV29-1; TRBD1 matches at 7 bases. Germline V gene lookup returns CDR1 SQVTM and CDR2 ANQGSEA. V gave up 2 bases and J gave up 1 base; unmatched junction bases: 10. This CDR3 is 16 amino acids long. The CDR3 protein is CSVELGQIGSNTEAFF. The CDR3 bases are TGCAGCGTTGAATTGGGACAGATAGGGTCGAACACTGAAGCTTTCTTT.

This clonotype has ten or more counts. In DNA, the CDR3 is TGTGCCAGCAGCCAAGAACCCGGGACTAGCAGTCGGAACATTCAGTACTTC. Translated: CASSQEPGTSSRNIQYF. The J gene is TRBJ2-4, the V gene TRBV4-2, with 9 nucleotides matching TRBD2. Germline trimming cut 0 bases from V and 7 bases from J; bases unmatched to any gene: 10. This CDR3 contains 17 residues. CDR1 and CDR2 from the germline V gene are LGHNA and YNFKEQ.

This chain joins TRBV9 and TRBJ1-1; no firm D call. In germline, CDR1 is SGDLS, CDR2 YYNGEE. The V end lost 0 bases, the J end lost 10 bases, and 13 bases lay between the germline ends. The CDR3 has 13 residues. The CDR3 sequence: CASSVDRQASAFF. Written as DNA, the CDR3 is TGTGCCAGCAGCGTAGATCGGCAGGCTTCAGCTTTCTTT.

The V call is TRBV7-8, the J call TRBJ1-1; the D gene is possibly TRBD1 (6 bases). V lost 5 bases and J lost 10, with 20 bases in between. CDR3 length: 14 amino acids. The germline gives CDR1 SGHVS, CDR2 FQNEAQ. This chain's CDR3 is CASSPSDRGDGAFF. The CDR3, as DNA: TGTGCCAGCAGCCCCTCGGACAGAGGAGACGGAGCTTTCTTT.

V and J are TRBV18 and TRBJ2-1; D might be TRBD2 (6 bases). Germline values: CDR1 KGHSH, CDR2 LQKENI. The CDR3 has 13 amino acids. V shed 6 bases and J shed 8 bases, with 14 bases lying between them. Here the CDR3 reads CASSEGPVDEQFF. DNA of the CDR3: TGTGCCAGCTCGGAGGGCCCGGTGGATGAGCAGTTCTTC.

In regard to this clonotype: A much larger clone lies one base from this, so it may be a read error. The V call is TRBV3-1, the J call TRBJ2-6; no clear D. The CDR3 is 18 amino acids. V was cut by 0 bases and J by 2 bases, with 14 bases left in between. CDR1 LGHDT and CDR2 YNNKEL come from the germline V gene (reference sequence). The CDR3 DNA reads as TGTGCCAGCAGCCAAGATAATACATGGGAAGCTGGGGCCAACGTCCTGACTTTC. Translating it yields CASSQDNTWEAGANVLTF.

Many counts were recorded for this clonotype. In DNA, the CDR3 is TGTGCCAGCAGCAAAGTTTGGAAGCCCCAGCATTTT. Residues: CASSKVWKPQHF. The rearrangement links TRBV21-1 to TRBJ1-5. TRBV21-1 is shown as a pseudogene. This CDR3 spans 12 amino acids.

In this sample, this clonotype turned up a few times. The chain carries TRBV12-3 or TRBV12-4 and TRBJ2-7; perhaps TRBD1 as D (5 bases). The CDR3 sequence is 14 residues long. V dropped 3 bases and J dropped 6 bases, with 15 bases sitting between them. The CDR3 spells CASSLVDSLSEQYF. The CDR3 bases are TGTGCCAGCAGTTTGGTCGACAGCTTAAGCGAGCAGTACTTC.

A few counts support this clonotype. The rearrangement uses TRBV20-1 and TRBJ1-1; D may be TRBD1 (5 bases). The CDR3 length is 14 residues. Trimming shortened V by 6 bases and J by 3 bases, and 17 bases separated the two germline ends. Germline V gene data show CDR1 as DFQATT and CDR2 as SNEGSKA (reference sequence). Here the CDR3 reads CSADLMGVDTEAFF. The CDR3 DNA follows: TGCAGTGCCGACTTGATGGGGGTGGACACTGAAGCTTTCTTT.

This clonotype was observed at least ten times. The chain joins TRBV5-5 to TRBJ2-5; tentatively, D is TRBD1 (6 bases). The CDR3 runs to 14 residues. CDR1 is SGHKS, CDR2 YYEKEE, per germline (reference sequence). V was cut by 4 bases and J by 7 bases, with 17 bases left in between. The CDR3 is CASSPRQELGTQYF. DNA for the CDR3: TGTGCCAGCAGCCCGAGACAGGAGCTAGGGACCCAGTACTTC. Variable domain in full (rest from reference TRBV5-5 and TRBJ2-5): DAGVTQSPTHLIKTRGQQVTLRCSPISGHKSVSWYQQVLGQGPQFIFQYYEKEERGRGNFPDRFSARQFPNYSSELNVNALLLGDSALYLCASSPRQELGTQYFGPGTRLLVL.

This chain uses TRBV4-2 with TRBJ2-1; 7 positions match TRBD2. Germline V gene data show CDR1 as LGHNA and CDR2 as YNFKEQ. The V gene end was trimmed by 2 bases and the J gene end by 3 bases; junction bases not matched to a gene: 13. The CDR3 spans 18 residues. CDR3 sequence: CASSQSSRGRGIYNEQFF. The CDR3 DNA follows: TGTGCCAGCAGCCAATCTTCGCGGGGGAGGGGAATCTACAATGAGCAGTTCTTC.

This clonotype was counted ten times or more. The CDR3 reads CASSSGRPDTQYF. The CDR3 DNA reads as TGTGCCAGCAGTTCCGGGAGGCCAGATACGCAGTATTTT. The chain joins TRBV12-3 or TRBV12-4 to TRBJ2-3; TRBD2 matches at 7 bases. Unmatched junction bases numbered 2, after V lost 4 bases and J lost 4 bases. CDR3 length equals 13 residues.

Regarding this clonotype: A single base separates this from a much larger clone, so it may be a read error. This sequence joins TRBV14 and TRBJ2-3, with unresolved D. This CDR3 spans 13 amino acids. The V end was cut by 3 bases, the J end by 4 bases, with 8 bases between. Per the germline V gene, CDR1 is SGHDN and CDR2 is FVKESK. Here the CDR3 reads CASSQEPSDTQYF. CDR3 coding DNA: TGTGCCAGCAGCCAGGAACCCTCAGATACGCAGTATTTT.

This chain uses TRBV15 with TRBJ2-5; possible D gene TRBD2, 7 bases. The germline V and J ends were trimmed by 0 bases and 7 bases, with 18 bases remaining between them. The germline gives CDR1 LNHNV, CDR2 YYDKDF (reference sequence). The CDR3 totals 16 residues. The CDR3 reads CATSRENPGGPGTQYF. As DNA, the CDR3 is TGTGCCACCAGCAGAGAGAACCCCGGGGGGCCCGGGACCCAGTACTTC.

This chain joins TRBV18 and TRBJ1-6; D uncertain. The CDR3 is 15 residues long. The V and J ends lost 6 bases and 0 bases respectively, with 9 bases between them. Germline CDR1 KGHSH, CDR2 LQKENI. CDR3 nucleotides: TGTGCCAGCTCCGGGGATAGCTCCTATAATTCACCCCTCCACTTT. Its protein product is CASSGDSSYNSPLHF.

This clonotype was counted at least ten times. The chain couples TRBV20-1 to TRBJ2-7, with no clear D. Per the germline V gene, CDR1 is DFQATT and CDR2 is SNEGSKA (reference sequence). The CDR3 has 10 residues. Trimming cost V 5 bases and J 11 bases, with 13 bases left between them. In nucleotides, the CDR3 is TGCAGTGCTTCCGACCGTAGAGAGTACTTC. Protein: CSASDRREYF.

This clonotype was observed at least ten times. This chain connects TRBV15 to TRBJ1-1; D unresolved. The V end was cut by 4 bases, the J end by 5 bases, with 17 bases between. The CDR3 is 15 residues long. CDR1 LNHNV and CDR2 YYDKDF come from the germline V gene (reference sequence). The CDR3 coding sequence is TGTGCCACCAGCACGGGAGGGTCCGGGAAGACTGAAGCTTTCTTT. This gives the protein CATSTGGSGKTEAFF. The full variable domain, its missing parts supplied by reference TRBV15 and TRBJ1-1, is DAMVIQNPRYQVTQFGKPVTLSCSQTLNHNVMYWYQQKSSQAPKLLFHYYDKDFNNEADTPDNFQSRRPNTSFCFLDIRSPGLGDTAMYLCATSTGGSGKTEAFFGQGTRLTVV.

This clonotype was detected only a few times. This chain links TRBV6-5 with TRBJ2-1, with D possibly TRBD2 on 6 matching bases. Germline CDR1 reads MNHEY; CDR2 reads SVGAGI. Trimming removed 3 bases from V and 7 bases from J, with 16 bases in between. The CDR3 extends over 15 amino acids. CDR3 in amino acids: CASSYLRYRGNEQFF. The CDR3, as DNA: TGTGCCAGCAGTTATTTGAGGTACCGGGGGAATGAGCAGTTCTTC.

This clonotype was seen at least ten times. The chain recombines TRBV5-6 with TRBJ2-1, with a tentative D call TRBD1 (6 bases). Germline assignment: CDR1 SGHDT and CDR2 YYEEEE. The CDR3 totals 14 residues. Trimming stripped 7 bases from V and 4 bases from J, with 15 bases between. The CDR3 DNA sequence: TGTGCCAGCCAGATACCCGACAGGTACAATGAGCAGTTCTTC. Translating it yields CASQIPDRYNEQFF.

In its sample, this clonotype was seen a few times. V is TRBV20-1 and J is TRBJ2-5; the D is unclear. The V end was cut by 6 bases, the J end by 2 bases, with 10 bases between. The germline V gene has CDR1 DFQATT and CDR2 SNEGSKA (reference sequence). This CDR3 has 12 residues. This chain's CDR3 is CSADKRQETQYF. CDR3 nucleotides: TGCAGTGCCGACAAGCGACAAGAGACCCAGTACTTC.

This clonotype was counted ten times or more. The gene calls are TRBV29-1 and TRBJ2-7, with 8 nucleotides matching TRBD1. Trimming removed 7 bases from V and 4 bases from J; junction bases left unmatched: 3. The germline gives CDR1 SQVTM, CDR2 ANQGSEA. This CDR3 has 11 amino acids. The CDR3 DNA reads TGCAGCGGAGGACAGGGTTACGAGCAGTACTTC. Residues: CSGGQGYEQYF.

This clonotype was seen repeatedly, ten times or more. The chain carries TRBV5-4 and TRBJ2-7, with 10 bases fitting TRBD2. The CDR3 sequence is 16 residues long. With 0 bases clipped from V and 3 bases from J, the junction kept 6 bases outside the gene matches. Germline V CDR1 and CDR2: SGHNT, YYREEE (reference sequence). The CDR3 coding sequence is TGTGCCAGCAGCTTGGCCGCTAGCGGGGGATACTACGAGCAGTACTTC. Translated: CASSLAASGGYYEQYF.